Below are 30 T cell receptor beta chains sequenced from a single sample in a study of blood T cell repertoires in COVID-19. Assay used: immunoSEQ multiplex PCR; TCRdb lists only in-frame clones, some missing. The sample lists 190,000 or so clones, 85% to 90% occurring once. The material sequenced was PBMCs or T cells enriched from blood (not recorded which). Receptors were obtained from a man aged 25-40 years who had recovered from COVID-19.

This clone was seen a handful of times. CDR3 sequence: CASSWTGALNTEAFF. Here the CDR3 DNA reads TGTGCCAGCAGCTGGACAGGGGCCCTCAACACTGAAGCTTTCTTT. This chain connects TRBV5-4 to TRBJ1-1; 9 nucleotides agree with TRBD1. The CDR3 is made up of 15 amino acids. Trimming took 3 bases from V and 2 from J; bases not matched to a gene: 5. Looked up from germline, CDR1 is SGHNT and CDR2 is YYREEE (reference sequence).

J is TRBJ2-2 and V is TRBV2; 7 nucleotides line up with TRBD2. The junction had 5 bases not matched to a gene; V was cut back by 5 bases and J by 5 bases. CDR1 SNHLY and CDR2 FYNNEI come from the germline V gene. The CDR3 is 14 amino acids. The CDR3 loop reads CASSRLAVTGELFF. The CDR3 DNA is TGTGCCAGCAGTCGACTAGCTGTTACCGGGGAGCTGTTTTTT.

V is TRBV28 and J is TRBJ2-1, with D perhaps TRBD1 (5 bases). The germline V gene encodes CDR1 MDHEN and CDR2 SYDVKM. CDR3 length equals 17 residues. The V end lost 3 bases, the J end lost 0 bases, and 15 bases lay between the germline ends. CDR3 sequence (DNA): TGTGCCAGCAGTTTTCGTGGAACAGGAGCCTCCTACAATGAGCAGTTCTTC. It yields the protein CASSFRGTGASYNEQFF. The full variable domain, rest sourced from reference TRBV28 and TRBJ2-1, is DVKVTQSSRYLVKRTGEKVFLECVQDMDHENMFWYRQDPGLGLRLIYFSYDVKMKEKGDIPEGYSVSREKKERFSLILESASTNQTSMYLCASSFRGTGASYNEQFFGPGTRLTVL.

This chain joins TRBV5-1 and TRBJ1-2, with 9 bases identical to TRBD1. This CDR3 has 19 amino acids. Germline V gives CDR1 SGHRS, CDR2 YFSETQ. J lost 6 bases, V lost 2 bases, and 20 bases had no gene match. CDR3 region: CASSLTPPGQGLYFDGYTF. CDR3 DNA: TGCGCCAGCAGCTTAACCCCACCGGGACAGGGCTTGTATTTTGATGGCTACACCTTC.

This rearrangement joins TRBV14 to TRBJ2-3; a weak D match, TRBD1 (6 bases). The CDR3 runs 16 residues. V gave up 2 bases and J gave up 0 bases, with 12 bases separating them. Germline CDR1 SGHDN, CDR2 FVKESK. CDR3 amino acids: CASSQPRTASTDTQYF. CDR3 bases: TGTGCCAGCAGCCAACCTCGGACAGCTAGCACAGATACGCAGTATTTT. The full variable domain, in which reference TRBV14 and TRBJ2-3 provide the parts outside the CDR3, is EAGVTQFPSHSVIEKGQTVTLRCDPISGHDNLYWYRRVMGKEIKFLLHFVKESKQDESGMPNNRFLAERTGGTYSTLKVQPAELEDSGVYFCASSQPRTASTDTQYFGPGTRLTVL.

The chain links TRBV20-1 to TRBJ2-7, with 8 bases identical to TRBD2. Trimming took 3 bases from V and 5 from J; bases not matched to a gene: 18. This CDR3 has 17 residues. Germline V gene sequence: CDR1 DFQATT, CDR2 SNEGSKA (reference sequence). For the CDR3, the DNA is TGCAGTGCTAGTGGGGGACTAGTGTATGTTAGGTCCCACGAGCAGTACTTC. Translation gives CSASGGLVYVRSHEQYF.

The table lists this clone with a count of one. J is TRBJ2-7 and V is TRBV2; D unclear. Trimming cost V 8 bases and J 7 bases, with 12 bases left between them. Germline loops: CDR1 SNHLY, CDR2 FYNNEI. The CDR3 has 11 amino acids. The chain's CDR3 is CASATTGEQYF. The CDR3 region has the DNA TGTGCCAGCGCCACGACTGGAGAGCAGTACTTC.

The chain employs TRBV5-1 and TRBJ1-3; the D gene is possibly TRBD1 (5 bases). This CDR3 spans 14 amino acids. Trimming left V 4 bases short and J 0 bases short, with 8 bases between. Per germline, CDR1 SGHRS and CDR2 YFSETQ. CDR3 DNA: TGCGCCAGCAGCAAGGACAACTCTGGAAACACCATATATTTT. Translating gives CASSKDNSGNTIYF.

V gene TRBV10-3 combines with J gene TRBJ2-1, with a weak D call TRBD1 (5 bases). Between the trimmed V and J ends, which lost 0 bases and 5 bases, there was a span of 17 bases. The CDR3 extends over 17 amino acids. Looked up from germline, CDR1 is ENHRY and CDR2 is SYGVKD. CDR3 amino acids: CAISESEIDRENNEQFF. The CDR3 nucleotides are TGTGCCATCAGTGAGTCAGAGATCGACAGAGAGAACAATGAGCAGTTCTTC.

This chain joins TRBV2 and TRBJ2-7; D perhaps matches TRBD1 (5 bases). This CDR3 comprises 14 residues. Germline V gene lookup returns CDR1 SNHLY and CDR2 FYNNEI. Trimming left V 3 bases short and J 6 bases short, with 15 bases between. The CDR3 protein is CASSDGGRVGEQYF. Here the CDR3 DNA reads TGTGCCAGCAGTGATGGCGGCAGGGTGGGCGAGCAGTACTTC.

The chain is built from TRBV12-5 and TRBJ2-1, with D uncertain. V lost 6 bases, J lost 7 bases, and 22 bases lay in between. Germline loops: CDR1 LGHNT, CDR2 FRNRAP. CDR3 size: 16 residues. The CDR3, as DNA: TGTGCTAGTGGGACGGGTTTGACTCTCCTTGGAAATGAGCAGTTCTTC. Protein sequence: CASGTGLTLLGNEQFF. Combining the CDR3 with reference TRBV12-5 and TRBJ2-1 gives the whole variable domain DARVTQTPRHKVTEMGQEVTMRCQPILGHNTVFWYRQTMMQGLELLAYFRNRAPLDDSGMPKDRFSAEMPDATLATLKIQPSEPRDSAVYFCASGTGLTLLGNEQFFGPGTRLTVL.

The V and J genes are TRBV30 and TRBJ2-2; possibly TRBD1 for D (5 bases). The CDR3 loop spans 13 amino acids. Trimming stripped 3 bases from V and 9 bases from J, with 14 bases between. The germline V gene encodes CDR1 GTSNPN and CDR2 SVGIG (reference sequence). CDR3 amino acids: CAWSLRDLRELFF. The CDR3 bases are TGTGCCTGGAGCCTCAGGGATTTGCGGGAGCTGTTTTTT.

The V call is TRBV14, the J call TRBJ2-4; possible D gene TRBD2, 5 bases. In germline, CDR1 is SGHDN, CDR2 FVKESK. The CDR3 contains 18 residues. Trimming stripped 0 bases from V and 1 base from J, with 16 bases between. The CDR3 sequence: CASSQDLQLGAAKNIQYF. The CDR3, as DNA: TGTGCCAGCAGCCAAGATCTCCAACTAGGTGCGGCCAAAAACATTCAGTACTTC.

V usage is TRBV24-1 and J usage is TRBJ2-5; TRBD2 is a possible D gene (5 bases). This CDR3 is built from 15 residues. Germline loops: CDR1 KGHDR, CDR2 SFDVKD. V lost 3 bases, J lost 2 bases, and 12 bases lay in between. The CDR3 is CATSDPSLAQETQYF. The DNA of the CDR3 is TGTGCCACCAGTGATCCCAGCCTAGCTCAAGAGACCCAGTACTTC.

This sequence joins TRBV6-6 and TRBJ2-5; D might be TRBD2 (7 bases). The length of the CDR3 is 15 residues. CDR1 is MNHNY and CDR2 is SVGAGI in the germline V gene (reference sequence). The V and J ends lost 6 bases and 5 bases respectively, with 19 bases between them. In DNA, the CDR3 is TGTGCCAGCAGCCTCTGGGGGGGGGCCCGGGAGACCCAGTACTTC. Its translation is CASSLWGGARETQYF.

CDR3 region: CAISESLRKGLLLSGANVLTF. The CDR3 region has the DNA TGTGCCATCAGTGAGTCTCTGAGAAAGGGACTGTTATTATCTGGGGCCAACGTCCTGACTTTC. The chain joins TRBV10-3 to TRBJ2-6; perhaps TRBD2 as D (6 bases). Germline values: CDR1 ENHRY, CDR2 SYGVKD. The length of the CDR3 is 21 residues. Deletions cut 0 bases from V and 1 base from J, with 22 bases between.

J is TRBJ2-1 and V is TRBV6-5; perhaps TRBD2 as D (5 bases). Trimming shortened V by 5 bases and J by 4 bases, and 6 bases separated the two germline ends. Germline CDR1 reads MNHEY; CDR2 reads SVGAGI. This CDR3 contains 12 residues. CDR3 in DNA: TGTGCCAGCAGTCCGGGATACAATGAGCAGTTCTTC. It codes for CASSPGYNEQFF.

V and J are TRBV4-3 and TRBJ2-3; 13 bases are a match to TRBD2. The length of the CDR3 is 16 residues. Germline trimming cut 4 bases from V and 4 bases from J; bases unmatched to any gene: 5. Germline CDR1 and CDR2: LGHNA and YSLEER. CDR3 DNA: TGCGCCAGCAGCCCGGGGACTAGCGGGAAGTCAGATACGCAGTATTTT. Protein sequence: CASSPGTSGKSDTQYF.

J is TRBJ2-2 and V is TRBV9; D may be TRBD2 (6 bases). V lost 4 bases, J lost 1 base, and 17 bases lay in between. Looked up from germline, CDR1 is SGDLS and CDR2 is YYNGEE. The CDR3 is made up of 17 amino acids. The CDR3 spells CASSSMRGGGNTGELFF. The CDR3 DNA is TGTGCCAGCAGCTCCATGCGGGGTGGGGGGAACACCGGGGAGCTGTTTTTT.

The chain has TRBV7-8 and TRBJ1-3; TRBD1 matches 7 bases. The CDR3 has 17 amino acids. V shed 1 base and J 7 bases; nucleotides not matched to a gene: 13. Germline CDR1 reads SGHVS; CDR2 reads FQNEAQ. CDR3 protein: CASSLGSLRDRVNTIYF. The DNA for the CDR3 is TGTGCCAGCAGCTTAGGCTCTTTGCGGGACAGAGTGAACACCATATATTTT.

The chain combines TRBV18 with TRBJ1-4, with a tentative D call TRBD1 (6 bases). The V gene's germline CDR1 is KGHSH and CDR2 LQKENI. V gave up 6 bases and J gave up 8 bases, with 16 bases separating them. This CDR3 contains 14 residues. The CDR3 loop is CASSRGQDSEKLFF. The CDR3 nucleotides are TGTGCCAGCTCTCGGGGACAAGACAGCGAAAAACTGTTTTTT.

The chain couples TRBV7-9 to TRBJ2-4; 12 bases agree with TRBD2. The CDR3 extends over 17 amino acids. Per germline, CDR1 SEHNR and CDR2 FQNEAQ (reference sequence). With 8 bases clipped from V and 1 base from J, the junction kept 9 bases outside the gene matches. The CDR3: CASQPSGRAGAKNIQYF. CDR3 DNA: TGTGCCAGCCAACCTAGCGGGAGGGCTGGGGCCAAAAACATTCAGTACTTC.

V usage is TRBV29-1 and J usage is TRBJ2-2, with D uncertain. This CDR3 is 12 amino acids long. The germline V gene has CDR1 SQVTM and CDR2 ANQGSEA. The V and J ends lost 8 bases and 0 bases respectively, with 7 bases between them. The CDR3: CSTASNTGELFF. The CDR3 DNA reads TGCAGCACGGCGTCGAACACCGGGGAGCTGTTTTTT.

The chain links TRBV4-3 to TRBJ1-4; a possible D gene is TRBD1 (5 bases). The CDR3 contains 14 residues. Trimming pared 1 base from V and 7 bases from J, leaving 10 bases between. Germline values: CDR1 LGHNA, CDR2 YSLEER. This chain's CDR3 is CASSQGQGGEKLFF. The DNA for the CDR3 is TGCGCCAGCAGCCAAGGGCAGGGAGGTGAAAAACTGTTTTTT.

The chain uses TRBV3-1 (or the pseudogene TRBV3-2) and TRBJ1-4; no clear D gene. CDR1 and CDR2 from the germline V gene are LGHDT and YNNKEL (reference sequence). Trimming removed 1 base at V and 4 bases at J, with 10 bases between. CDR3 length: 15 residues. In DNA form, the CDR3 reads TGTGCCAGCAGCCAAGGTAACATTGATAATGAAAAACTGTTTTTT. Its protein product is CASSQGNIDNEKLFF.

The chain joins TRBV29-1 to TRBJ2-1, with D possibly TRBD1 on 5 matching bases. Trimming left V 4 bases short and J 6 bases short, with 16 bases between. CDR3 length: 14 amino acids. CDR1 and CDR2 from the germline V gene are SQVTM and ANQGSEA. The CDR3 here is CSVVRGSGGNEQFF. For the CDR3, the DNA is TGCAGCGTTGTTAGGGGCTCGGGCGGCAATGAGCAGTTCTTC.

V usage is TRBV19 and J usage is TRBJ1-5, with 7 bases matching TRBD1. The V gene's germline CDR1 is LNHDA and CDR2 SQIVND (reference sequence). J was trimmed by 3 bases and V by 8 bases; bases with no gene match: 7. This CDR3 contains 14 residues. CDR3: CASRQQGINQPQHF. CDR3 bases: TGTGCCAGTCGACAACAGGGGATCAATCAGCCCCAGCATTTT.

Here the CDR3 reads CASKEGGESETQYF. The CDR3 DNA reads TGTGCCAGCAAGGAGGGAGGGGAGAGTGAGACCCAGTACTTC. The V call is TRBV28, the J call TRBJ2-5, with TRBD2 matching 7 bases. With V trimmed by 7 bases and J by 5 bases, 10 bases remained unmatched. Germline V CDR1 and CDR2: MDHEN, SYDVKM. The CDR3 length is 14 residues. Combining the CDR3 with reference TRBV28 and TRBJ2-5 gives the whole variable domain DVKVTQSSRYLVKRTGEKVFLECVQDMDHENMFWYRQDPGLGLRLIYFSYDVKMKEKGDIPEGYSVSREKKERFSLILESASTNQTSMYLCASKEGGESETQYFGPGTRLLVL.

V usage is TRBV9 and J usage is TRBJ2-1, with TRBD1 identical over 7 bases. Germline V gene sequence: CDR1 SGDLS, CDR2 YYNGEE. V dropped 1 base and J dropped 11; count of bases not matched to a gene: 6. CDR3 size: 13 residues. Here the CDR3 DNA reads TGTGCCAGCAGCGTAAACCGGGACAGTCAGCAGTTCTTC. Translating gives CASSVNRDSQQFF.

This clone is a singleton in its sample. The V call is TRBV7-8, the J call TRBJ2-1, with 7 nucleotides matching TRBD2. The CDR3 is made up of 16 amino acids. The V and J ends lost 6 bases and 0 bases, in that order; junction bases with no gene match: 8. Germline assignment: CDR1 SGHVS and CDR2 FQNEAQ. The CDR3 DNA is TGTGCCAGCAGTCCCCAAGCGGGAACCTCCTACAATGAGCAGTTCTTC. Residues: CASSPQAGTSYNEQFF. Full variable domain (rest looked up from reference TRBV7-8 and TRBJ2-1): GAGVSQSPRYKVAKRGQDVALRCDPISGHVSLFWYQQALGQGPEFLTYFQNEAQLDKSGLPSDRFFAERPEGSVSTLKIQRTQQEDSAVYLCASSPQAGTSYNEQFFGPGTRLTVL.